The 21 T cell receptor beta chains given below trace back to one sample, sequenced in a study of T cell clones after liver transplantation. Profiling relied on immunoSEQ multiplex PCR, and the TCRdb table lists in-frame clones only, not all of them. Of 70,000 to 95,000 clones detected, around four fifths appear once; the ten largest clones hold less than 3.5%. The sequencing here drew on CD4+ T cells from blood, taken at the 22-month timepoint. Receptors originate from a human patient who received a liver transplant. Some T cells here may be from the graft donor.

CDR3 region: CAISERAGADTEAFF. Written as DNA, the CDR3 is TGTGCCATCAGTGAGAGGGCAGGGGCGGACACTGAAGCTTTCTTT. The chain employs TRBV10-3 and TRBJ1-1, with D tentatively TRBD1 (6 bases). Germline loops: CDR1 ENHRY, CDR2 SYGVKD. The V end lost 2 bases, the J end lost 3 bases, and 13 bases lay between the germline ends. The CDR3 has 15 residues.

This clone was observed a handful of times. The chain is built from TRBV5-1 and TRBJ2-2; 8 nucleotides align to TRBD2. The CDR3 spans 14 residues. CDR1 is SGHRS, CDR2 YFSETQ, per germline. Trimming took 7 bases from V and 5 from J; bases not matched to a gene: 7. CDR3 loop: CASESGSSTGELFF. The CDR3 bases are TGCGCCAGCGAGAGCGGGAGTTCGACCGGGGAGCTGTTTTTT.

The chain is built from TRBV30 and TRBJ2-3; D might be TRBD2 (5 bases). The CDR3 runs 14 residues. The germline CDR1 and CDR2 sequences are GTSNPN and SVGIG (reference sequence). Trimming took 2 bases from V and 4 from J, leaving 13 bases between them. The CDR3 sequence is CAWSTGLSADTQYF. In nucleotides, the CDR3 is TGTGCCTGGAGTACTGGACTCAGCGCAGATACGCAGTATTTT.

This rearrangement joins TRBV5-1 to TRBJ1-1; D perhaps matches TRBD1 (5 bases). The CDR3 consists of 14 residues. V was cut by 2 bases and J by 1 base, with 9 bases left in between. The germline CDR1 and CDR2 sequences are SGHRS and YFSETQ. CDR3 coding DNA: TGCGCCAGCAGCTTCGATGGGGGGAACACTGAAGCTTTCTTT. Translating gives CASSFDGGNTEAFF. The full variable domain, its missing parts supplied by reference TRBV5-1 and TRBJ1-1, is KAGVTQTPRYLIKTRGQQVTLSCSPISGHRSVSWYQQTPGQGLQFLFEYFSETQRNKGNFPGRFSGRQFSNSRSEMNVSTLELGDSALYLCASSFDGGNTEAFFGQGTRLTVV.

The CDR3 region has the DNA TGTGCCAGCAGCCGTGTGCGACTAGCGGGGAGCACAGATACGCAGTATTTT. This translates into CASSRVRLAGSTDTQYF. The chain combines TRBV7-3 with TRBJ2-3; 11 bases are shared with TRBD2. Germline trimming cut 5 bases from V and 0 bases from J; bases unmatched to any gene: 7. Per the germline V gene, CDR1 is SGHTA and CDR2 is FQGTGA. This CDR3 is 17 amino acids long.

The V gene is TRBV9, the J gene TRBJ2-2; no firm D call. This CDR3 is 12 amino acids long. V dropped 5 bases and J dropped 0 bases, with 2 bases sitting between them. The germline V gene has CDR1 SGDLS and CDR2 YYNGEE. CDR3 in amino acids: CASSANTGELFF. For the CDR3, the DNA is TGTGCCAGCAGTGCGAACACCGGGGAGCTGTTTTTT.

This clone was seen only a few times. J is TRBJ2-7 and V is TRBV15, with a possible D match to TRBD1 (6 bases). Per germline, CDR1 LNHNV and CDR2 YYDKDF (reference sequence). CDR3 length: 15 residues. V was cut by 3 bases and J by 1 base, with 13 bases left in between. DNA for the CDR3: TGTGCCACCAGCAGGGAGCAAGGGGGTTCCTACGAGCAGTACTTC. This encodes CATSREQGGSYEQYF. Based on the CDR3 plus reference TRBV15 and TRBJ2-7, the full variable domain is DAMVIQNPRYQVTQFGKPVTLSCSQTLNHNVMYWYQQKSSQAPKLLFHYYDKDFNNEADTPDNFQSRRPNTSFCFLDIRSPGLGDTAMYLCATSREQGGSYEQYFGPGTRLTVT.

This clone has just one count. The CDR3: CASSYEGGWNEQYF. As DNA, the CDR3 is TGTGCCAGCAGTTACGAAGGGGGATGGAACGAGCAGTACTTC. The genes are TRBV7-3 and TRBJ2-7; D might be TRBD1 (6 bases). Trimming shortened V by 6 bases and J by 5 bases, and 17 bases separated the two germline ends. CDR3 length equals 14 residues. The germline CDR1 and CDR2 sequences are SGHTA and FQGTGA.

This clone appeared a few times. The chain employs TRBV28 and TRBJ1-5; no reliable D call. CDR3 size: 12 residues. Trimming took 2 bases from V and 13 from J, leaving 12 bases between them. The V gene's germline CDR1 is MDHEN and CDR2 SYDVKM. The DNA of the CDR3 is TGTGCCAGCAGTTTACTCTCCCAGGATCAGCATTTT. Protein sequence: CASSLLSQDQHF.

The CDR3, as DNA: TGTGCCAGCAGTGCCGCGTCCAATTCTGGAAACACCATATATTTT. Translated, it gives CASSAASNSGNTIYF. The rearrangement uses TRBV2 and TRBJ1-3; D gene ambiguous. The germline V and J ends were trimmed by 4 bases and 1 base, with 11 bases remaining between them. The CDR3 runs to 15 residues. Germline V CDR1 and CDR2: SNHLY, FYNNEI. The full variable domain, completed using reference TRBV2 and TRBJ1-3, is EPEVTQTPSHQVTQMGQEVILRCVPISNHLYFYWYRQILGQKVEFLVSFYNNEISEKSEIFDDQFSVERPDGSNFTLKIRSTKLEDSAMYFCASSAASNSGNTIYFGEGSWLTVV.

The V and J genes are TRBV11-2 and TRBJ2-7; D ambiguous. Trimming removed 1 base from V and 9 bases from J, with 10 bases in between. Germline V gene sequence: CDR1 SGHAT, CDR2 FQNNGV. This CDR3 region has 12 residues. This CDR3 is CASSLGSIAQYF. CDR3 DNA sequence: TGTGCCAGCAGCTTAGGAAGCATAGCGCAGTACTTC.

The genes are TRBV28 and TRBJ2-7, with TRBD1 identical over 9 bases. With V trimmed by 6 bases and J by 7 bases, 7 bases remained unmatched. Germline V gene data show CDR1 as MDHEN and CDR2 as SYDVKM. The CDR3 spans 13 residues. CDR3 loop: CASRGTGRWEQYF. In DNA, the CDR3 is TGTGCCAGCAGGGGGACAGGGCGCTGGGAGCAGTACTTC.

The CDR3 region has the DNA TGCGCCAGCAGCCAAGGAAAGGCTAGCGGGGGCTTCCAAGAGACCCAGTACTTC. Protein sequence: CASSQGKASGGFQETQYF. This chain links TRBV4-1 with TRBJ2-5, with 10 bases aligning to TRBD2. J was trimmed by 1 base and V by 1 base; bases with no gene match: 9. The CDR3 is made up of 18 amino acids. From germline, CDR1 is MGHRA and CDR2 YSYEKL.

V is TRBV9 and J is TRBJ2-6; 9 nucleotides align to TRBD1. The ends lost 5 bases at V and 2 bases at J; junction bases unmatched: 11. The CDR3 contains 18 residues. The germline V gene encodes CDR1 SGDLS and CDR2 YYNGEE. The CDR3 reads CASREFRDRVAGANVLTF. In DNA form, the CDR3 reads TGTGCCAGCAGAGAGTTCCGGGACAGGGTTGCTGGGGCCAACGTCCTGACTTTC.

This clone turned up a few times. The chain employs TRBV27 and TRBJ2-1, with 8 bases identical to TRBD1. The germline gives CDR1 MNHEY, CDR2 SMNVEV (reference sequence). J was trimmed by 6 bases and V by 4 bases; bases with no gene match: 8. CDR3 length: 15 residues. The CDR3 reads CASSWPRQGINEQFF. CDR3 DNA sequence: TGTGCCAGCAGTTGGCCACGACAGGGGATCAATGAGCAGTTCTTC.

The V and J genes are TRBV18 and TRBJ1-4; TRBD1 is a possible D gene (5 bases). Germline lookup yields CDR1 KGHSH and CDR2 LQKENI. V was clipped by 6 bases and J by 1 base, with 9 bases between them. The CDR3 totals 14 residues. CDR3 residues: CASSLDRTNEKLFF. The CDR3 DNA sequence: TGTGCCAGCTCTCTAGACAGAACTAATGAAAAACTGTTTTTT.

The V gene is TRBV5-4, the J gene TRBJ1-2, with D unclear. The CDR3 totals 12 residues. Trimming removed 1 base at V and 4 bases at J, with 5 bases between. Germline loops: CDR1 SGHNT, CDR2 YYREEE (reference sequence). The CDR3 protein is CASSLNGYGYTF. The CDR3 DNA reads TGTGCCAGCAGCTTGAATGGCTATGGCTACACCTTC. The variable domain in full, completed from reference TRBV5-4 and TRBJ1-2, reads ETGVTQSPTHLIKTRGQQVTLRCSSQSGHNTVSWYQQALGQGPQFIFQYYREEENGRGNFPPRFSGLQFPNYSSELNVNALELDDSALYLCASSLNGYGYTFGSGTRLTVV.

J is TRBJ2-7 and V is TRBV11-2; TRBD1 matches 8 bases. Germline V gene data show CDR1 as SGHAT and CDR2 as FQNNGV. This CDR3 is 15 amino acids long. V lost 3 bases, J lost 0 bases, and 4 bases stayed unmatched. In nucleotides, the CDR3 is TGTGCCAGCAGCTTTCTAGGACAGGGCTCCTACGAGCAGTACTTC. Its protein is CASSFLGQGSYEQYF.

The V gene is TRBV14, the J gene TRBJ1-2; 7 bases agree with TRBD1. The CDR3 sequence is 17 residues long. Germline loops: CDR1 SGHDN, CDR2 FVKESK. After removal of 2 bases from V and 0 bases from J, the junction contained 9 bases not matched to a gene. The CDR3 sequence: CASSQKRAGGANYGYTF. For the CDR3, the DNA is TGTGCCAGCAGCCAAAAAAGGGCAGGGGGAGCTAACTATGGCTACACCTTC.

A word on this clone: A read error may account for a junction end that differs from germline. This chain joins TRBV28 and TRBJ2-7; the D gene is possibly TRBD1 (5 bases). From germline, CDR1 is MDHEN and CDR2 SYDVKM. The CDR3 consists of 12 residues. In DNA, the CDR3 is TGTGCCAGCAGTTTATCGTCTCCAGGGCTTCACTTC. It encodes CASSLSSPGLHF.

V gene TRBV29-1 combines with J gene TRBJ1-1, with 7 bases fitting TRBD1. This CDR3 is 13 amino acids long. The germline CDR1 and CDR2 sequences are SQVTM and ANQGSEA. J lost 4 bases, V lost 5 bases, and 7 bases had no gene match. CDR3 region: CSVKASGGTEAFF. The CDR3 DNA reads TGCAGCGTTAAGGCCTCAGGGGGCACTGAAGCTTTCTTT.